This paragraph reports one T cell receptor (beta chain). Its target is not known. This sample is drawn from a study of cytomegalovirus exposure and HLA in healthy donors. The PCR used 60 Vbeta and 13 Jbeta primers. Here immunoSEQ multiplex PCR was the method, and the copy in TCRdb shows in-frame clones only, minus some. The sample includes approximately 93,000 clones, around 73% seen only once; the top ten take approximately 3.3%. General study findings and limits: Among TCR beta chains, those listed as cytomegalovirus-associated numbered roughly 150. It was likely that a cluster of highly shared sequence variants was a sequencing artifact.

V gave up 5 bases and J gave up 5 bases, with 10 bases separating them. The CDR3 contains 13 residues. The germline V gene has CDR1 SGHTA and CDR2 FQGNSA. This clonotype was sampled from a woman aged 40 to 50 in good health and CMV-seronegative. This rearrangement joins TRBV7-2 to TRBJ2-1; tentative D call: TRBD1 (5 bases). The sequenced sample was PBMCs. DNA of the CDR3: TGTGCCAGCAGCACAGGTTTGAACAATGAGCAGTTCTTC. Protein sequence: CASSTGLNNEQFF.